Following are 21 T cell receptor beta chains from one sample sequenced in a study of response to subunit inactivated influenza vaccine. TCRdb redid the calling of the RT-PCR reads with MiXCR, one entry per CDR3 protein. Of 450,000 to 600,000 distinct CDR3 sequences listed, 7.6% are singletons. Specimen: PBMCs from blood, collected roughly 24 months after vaccination. These receptors were taken from a man between 50 and 69 years old who received an inactivated influenza vaccine.

This clonotype occurred a few times. The V gene is TRBV29-1, the J gene TRBJ1-1, with 7 bases matching TRBD1. In germline, CDR1 is SQVTM, CDR2 ANQGSEA. J was trimmed by 4 bases and V by 5 bases; bases with no gene match: 4. The CDR3 is made up of 12 amino acids. Here the CDR3 DNA reads TGCAGCGTTAACAGGGGCCCCACTGAAGCTTTCTTT. This codes for CSVNRGPTEAFF.

This clonotype was detected a few times. The chain employs TRBV27 and TRBJ1-2, with TRBD1 matching 9 bases. Germline values: CDR1 MNHEY, CDR2 SMNVEV (reference sequence). V trimming: 2 bases; J trimming: 7 bases; junction bases outside the gene matches: 14. There are 17 residues in the CDR3. The CDR3 region is CASSLGVAGTGYGGYTF. The CDR3 region has the DNA TGTGCCAGCAGTTTAGGGGTAGCCGGGACAGGGTATGGTGGCTACACCTTC.

This clonotype has ten or more counts. The V and J genes are TRBV25-1 and TRBJ2-1, with D tentatively TRBD2 (5 bases). V lost 4 bases to trimming and J lost 3 bases, with 10 bases between them. The CDR3 totals 14 residues. The germline gives CDR1 MGHDK, CDR2 SYGVNS. This CDR3 is CASSASRDYNEQFF. DNA of the CDR3: TGTGCCAGCAGTGCCAGTCGGGACTACAATGAGCAGTTCTTC.

The genes are TRBV2 and TRBJ2-3, with 11 bases that match TRBD2. CDR1 and CDR2 (germline): SNHLY, FYNNEI. This CDR3 has 14 residues. Trimming cost V 6 bases and J 5 bases; bases outside gene matches: 4. This CDR3 reads CASSTSGSLDTQYF. The CDR3 DNA is TGTGCCAGCAGCACTAGCGGGAGCCTAGATACGCAGTATTTT.

In DNA, the CDR3 is TGTGCCAGCAGCGCGACCGGGGACTCGTATTGCCACGAGCAGTACTTC. Translation gives CASSATGDSYCHEQYF. V and J are TRBV21-1 and TRBJ2-7; the D call of TRBD2 is as the table states it, not checked on the DNA. TRBV21-1 is described as a pseudogene. The CDR3 is 16 residues long.

The chain uses TRBV3-1 and TRBJ1-2; possible D gene TRBD1, 6 bases. Between the trimmed V and J ends, which lost 1 base and 4 bases, there was a span of 13 bases. CDR3 length: 15 amino acids. Germline V gene data show CDR1 as LGHDT and CDR2 as YNNKEL (reference sequence). The CDR3 sequence is CASSQGSQGIYGYTF. The CDR3 bases are TGTGCCAGCAGCCAAGGGTCACAGGGAATCTATGGCTACACCTTC.

This clonotype was picked up many times. The rearrangement links TRBV7-9 to TRBJ1-2; D may be TRBD1 (6 bases). Looked up from germline, CDR1 is SEHNR and CDR2 is FQNEAQ (reference sequence). This CDR3 is 14 amino acids long. V was shortened by 0 bases and J by 6 bases, with 11 bases between the two germline ends. CDR3 nucleotide sequence: TGTGCCAGCAGCTTAGCTGGCCCAGGGGATGGCTACACCTTC. It yields the protein CASSLAGPGDGYTF. Variable domain in full (rest from reference TRBV7-9 and TRBJ1-2): DTGVSQNPRHKITKRGQNVTFRCDPISEHNRLYWYRQTLGQGPEFLTYFQNEAQLEKSRLLSDRFSAERPKGSFSTLEIQRTEQGDSAMYLCASSLAGPGDGYTFGSGTRLTVV.

In nucleotides, the CDR3 is TGTGCCACCAGCGTCGCCGACACTTGGAAGCCCCGGGAGCTGTTTTTT. Protein product: CATSVADTWKPRELFF. V is TRBV15 and J is TRBJ2-2, with D unresolved. Germline V gives CDR1 LNHNV, CDR2 YYDKDF (reference sequence). V lost 5 bases and J 9 bases, leaving 22 bases between the germline ends. This CDR3 comprises 16 residues.

This clonotype was seen just once. The chain combines TRBV29-1 with TRBJ2-3; weak D call: TRBD1 (6 bases). V lost 4 bases and J 1 base, leaving 15 bases between the germline ends. CDR1 is SQVTM and CDR2 is ANQGSEA in the germline V gene. This CDR3 region has 15 residues. The CDR3 reads CSVAYQGSGTDTQYF. The CDR3 DNA is TGCAGCGTTGCCTACCAGGGGTCAGGCACAGATACGCAGTATTTT.

This chain joins TRBV5-1 and TRBJ1-2; the D gene is possibly TRBD1 (6 bases). This CDR3 comprises 15 residues. The germline CDR1 and CDR2 sequences are SGHRS and YFSETQ. V lost 4 bases and J lost 7, with 20 bases in between. CDR3 region: CASSGQQQGSSGYTF. The CDR3 bases are TGCGCCAGCAGCGGCCAACAACAGGGTTCAAGTGGCTACACCTTC.

The chain joins TRBV5-6 to TRBJ2-3, with unresolved D. Deletions cut 3 bases from V and 2 bases from J, with 13 bases between. In germline, CDR1 is SGHDT, CDR2 YYEEEE. This CDR3 has 15 residues. This chain's CDR3 is CASSSGDRHTDTQYF. The CDR3 coding sequence is TGTGCCAGCAGCTCCGGCGACCGACACACAGATACGCAGTATTTT. The full variable domain, with the rest looked up from reference TRBV5-6 and TRBJ2-3, is DAGVTQSPTHLIKTRGQQVTLRCSPKSGHDTVSWYQQALGQGPQFIFQYYEEEERQRGNFPDRFSGHQFPNYSSELNVNALLLGDSALYLCASSSGDRHTDTQYFGPGTRLTVL.

This clonotype came up a few times. V and J are TRBV4-1 and TRBJ1-5; D is uncertain. Looked up from germline, CDR1 is MGHRA and CDR2 is YSYEKL. The CDR3 runs to 17 residues. V gave up 4 bases and J gave up 0 bases, with 16 bases separating them. CDR3 in amino acids: CASSRSHPRYSNQPQHF. CDR3 sequence (DNA): TGCGCCAGCAGCCGAAGCCATCCTCGATATAGCAATCAGCCCCAGCATTTT.

This clonotype was found many times. The rearrangement links TRBV7-6 to TRBJ2-2; D remains unclear. V lost 3 bases and J 3 bases, leaving 17 bases between the germline ends. Per the germline V gene, CDR1 is SGHVS and CDR2 is FNYEAQ. The CDR3 spans 17 residues. The CDR3 nucleotides are TGTGCCAGCAGCTTCCAAAGTAGGCGCTCTTACACCGGGGAGCTGTTTTTT. As protein: CASSFQSRRSYTGELFF.

This clonotype was seen many times. The gene calls are TRBV20-1 and TRBJ2-1; 12 bases line up with TRBD2. V lost 6 bases, J lost 5 bases, and 5 bases stayed unmatched. The CDR3 consists of 14 residues. Germline V lookup: CDR1 DFQATT, CDR2 SNEGSKA (reference sequence). The CDR3 region is CSAPRLAGDNEQFF. Written as DNA, the CDR3 is TGCAGTGCCCCCCGACTAGCGGGAGACAATGAGCAGTTCTTC.

This clonotype has ten or more counts. The chain has TRBV6-1 and TRBJ2-5; D call uncertain. Between the trimmed V and J ends, which lost 5 bases and 5 bases, there was a span of 12 bases. CDR1 and CDR2 (germline): MNHNS, SASEGT. The CDR3 runs to 13 residues. The CDR3 reads CASSLQYRETQYF. CDR3 coding DNA: TGTGCCAGCAGTCTCCAATACCGCGAGACCCAGTACTTC.

This clonotype was counted ten times or more. This chain joins TRBV10-3 and TRBJ1-4; TRBD1 matches at 11 bases. This CDR3 is built from 15 residues. V lost 0 bases to trimming and J lost 7 bases; unmatched junction nucleotides: 1. Germline V gene data show CDR1 as ENHRY and CDR2 as SYGVKD. The CDR3 loop reads CAISESGTGGEKLFF. CDR3 in DNA: TGTGCCATCAGTGAGTCGGGGACAGGGGGTGAAAAACTGTTTTTT.

The J gene is TRBJ1-1, the V gene TRBV5-1, with 7 nucleotides matching TRBD1. The germline V gene has CDR1 SGHRS and CDR2 YFSETQ. This CDR3 has 12 residues. Trimming cost V 4 bases and J 10 bases; bases outside gene matches: 7. The CDR3 spells CASSAEQGLAFF. CDR3 coding DNA: TGCGCCAGCAGCGCCGAACAGGGGTTAGCTTTCTTT. The full variable domain, completed using reference TRBV5-1 and TRBJ1-1, is KAGVTQTPRYLIKTRGQQVTLSCSPISGHRSVSWYQQTPGQGLQFLFEYFSETQRNKGNFPGRFSGRQFSNSRSEMNVSTLELGDSALYLCASSAEQGLAFFGQGTRLTVV.

The rearrangement links TRBV7-2 to TRBJ2-7; a weak D match, TRBD2 (6 bases). Germline lookup yields CDR1 SGHTA and CDR2 FQGNSA. V was clipped by 1 base and J by 4 bases, with 14 bases between them. This CDR3 comprises 15 residues. The CDR3 DNA sequence: TGTGCCAGCAGCTTAGTATTGGGGGAGGTATACGAGCAGTACTTC. Its translation: CASSLVLGEVYEQYF.

The J gene is TRBJ2-3, the V gene TRBV5-1; D uncertain. The ends were cut back, 4 bases at V and 3 bases at J, with 12 bases in the middle. CDR1 SGHRS and CDR2 YFSETQ come from the germline V gene. CDR3 length: 14 residues. CDR3 sequence reads: CASSGAARTDTQYF. The CDR3 coding sequence is TGCGCCAGCAGCGGCGCGGCAAGGACAGATACGCAGTATTTT.

In its sample, this clonotype was seen a few times. This rearrangement joins TRBV29-1 to TRBJ2-5; no firm D call. The CDR3 contains 11 residues. V was shortened by 4 bases and J by 6 bases, with 9 bases between the two germline ends. The V gene's germline CDR1 is SQVTM and CDR2 ANQGSEA. CDR3 in amino acids: CSVALSQTQYF. CDR3 sequence (DNA): TGCAGCGTTGCGCTCAGCCAGACCCAGTACTTC. The entire variable domain, with the rest obtained from reference TRBV29-1 and TRBJ2-5, is as follows: SAVISQKPSRDICQRGTSLTIQCQVDSQVTMMFWYRQQPGQSLTLIATANQGSEATYESGFVIDKFPISRPNLTFSTLTVSNMSPEDSSIYLCSVALSQTQYFGPGTRLLVL.

In its sample, this clonotype was seen many times. The gene calls are TRBV27 and TRBJ2-5; no clear D gene. CDR1 is MNHEY and CDR2 is SMNVEV in the germline V gene (reference sequence). Trimming took off 3 bases at V and 0 bases at J, with 14 bases between the two ends. CDR3 length equals 16 residues. The CDR3 spells CASSFRYGAYQETQYF. In DNA form, the CDR3 reads TGTGCCAGCAGTTTTCGGTATGGCGCATACCAAGAGACCCAGTACTTC.